This T cell receptor (beta chain) was identified during a study of early T cells in non-severe SARS-CoV-2 infection. In the study overall: Chains were unpaired, as sequencing was done on bulk RNA from unsorted whole blood.

Individual cDNA molecules received unique molecular identifiers during library preparation. TCRdb independently ran MiXCR on the 5' RACE reads; one entry per CDR3 protein. Of about 49,000 distinct CDR3 sequences in the sample, about 11% were seen once. The V gene lost 1 base and the J gene lost 6 bases, with 10 bases spanning the gap. CDR3 size: 13 residues. In germline, CDR1 is MNHEY, CDR2 SMNVEV (reference sequence). In this sample, this clonotype turned up a few times. Antigen: not known. Findings of the study overall: Lookups in VDJdb leaned toward anti-spike CD8 responses and missed private and CD4 specificities.

This TCR was recovered from an adult who was a healthcare worker with PCR-confirmed SARS-CoV-2 infection or an uninfected control (not recorded which). The chain carries TRBV27 and TRBJ2-7; tentatively, D is TRBD1 (6 bases). Sequencing was carried out using whole blood. CDR3 protein: CASSLYRTAEQYF. The DNA for the CDR3 is TGTGCCAGCAGTTTATACCGGACAGCCGAGCAGTACTTC.